The clone carrying this T cell receptor (beta chain) was picked up many times. Its specificity is unknown. This specimen belongs to a study of glioma-infiltrating T cells. Trimming shortened V by 0 bases and J by 7 bases, and 14 bases separated the two germline ends. The CDR3 is 15 amino acids. CDR1 and CDR2 from the germline V gene are SGHNT and YYREEE (reference sequence). Whole-study results and caveats: Very few CDR3 sequences were shared between tissue and blood.

TCR alpha and beta CDR3 regions were amplified from RNA using iRepertoire nested multiplex PCR. TCRdb re-called the multiplex PCR reads with MiXCR, one entry per CDR3 protein. The table lists 93,000 or so distinct CDR3 sequences, about 30% of them singletons. Source material: glioma tissue, nonneoplastic brain tissue, or PBMCs (not recorded which). The genes are TRBV5-4 and TRBJ2-1; D is uncertain. The source is a human donor with low-grade glioma or glioblastoma, undergoing nonglioma brain surgery, or in good health (not recorded which). The CDR3 sequence: CASSLGYTTANEQFF. The CDR3 coding sequence is TGTGCCAGCAGCTTGGGGTATACTACGGCAAATGAGCAGTTCTTC.